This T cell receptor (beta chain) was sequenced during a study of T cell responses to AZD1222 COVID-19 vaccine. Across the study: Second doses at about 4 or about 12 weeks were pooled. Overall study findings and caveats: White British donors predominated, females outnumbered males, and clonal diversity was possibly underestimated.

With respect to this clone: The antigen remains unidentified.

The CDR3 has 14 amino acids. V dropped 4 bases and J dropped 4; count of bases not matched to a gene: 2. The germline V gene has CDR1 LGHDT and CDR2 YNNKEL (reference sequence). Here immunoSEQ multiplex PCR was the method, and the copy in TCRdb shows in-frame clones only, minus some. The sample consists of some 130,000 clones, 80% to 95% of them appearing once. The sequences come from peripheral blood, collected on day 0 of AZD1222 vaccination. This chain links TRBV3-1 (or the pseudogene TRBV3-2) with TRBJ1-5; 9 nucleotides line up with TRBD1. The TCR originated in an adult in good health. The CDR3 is CASSPGQGNQPQHF. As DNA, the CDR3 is TGTGCCAGCAGCCCGGGACAGGGTAATCAGCCCCAGCATTTT.